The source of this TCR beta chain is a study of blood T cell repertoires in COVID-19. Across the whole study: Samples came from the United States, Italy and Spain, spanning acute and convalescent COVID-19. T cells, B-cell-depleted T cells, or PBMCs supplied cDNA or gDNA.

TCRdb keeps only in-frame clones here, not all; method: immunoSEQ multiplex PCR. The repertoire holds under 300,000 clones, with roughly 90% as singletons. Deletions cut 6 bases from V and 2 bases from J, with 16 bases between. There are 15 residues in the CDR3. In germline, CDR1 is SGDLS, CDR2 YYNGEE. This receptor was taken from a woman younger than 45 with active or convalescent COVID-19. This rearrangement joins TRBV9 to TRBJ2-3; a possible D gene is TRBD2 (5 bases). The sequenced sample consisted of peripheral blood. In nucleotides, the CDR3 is TGTGCCAGCAAAAAGGGAGACGGGCACACAGATACGCAGTATTTT. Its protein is CASKKGDGHTDTQYF.